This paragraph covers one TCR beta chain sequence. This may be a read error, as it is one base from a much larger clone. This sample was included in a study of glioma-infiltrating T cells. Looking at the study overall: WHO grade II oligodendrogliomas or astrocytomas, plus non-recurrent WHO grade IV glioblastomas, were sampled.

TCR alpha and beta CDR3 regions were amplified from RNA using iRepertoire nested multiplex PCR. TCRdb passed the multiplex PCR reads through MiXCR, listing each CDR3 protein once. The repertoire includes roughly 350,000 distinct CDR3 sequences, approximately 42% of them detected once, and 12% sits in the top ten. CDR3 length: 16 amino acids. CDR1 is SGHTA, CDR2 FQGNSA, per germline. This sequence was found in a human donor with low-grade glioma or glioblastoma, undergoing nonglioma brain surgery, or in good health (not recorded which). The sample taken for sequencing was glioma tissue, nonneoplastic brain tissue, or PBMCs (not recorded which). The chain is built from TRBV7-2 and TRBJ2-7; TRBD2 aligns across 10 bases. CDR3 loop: CASSLDTSGTSYEEYF. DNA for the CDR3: TGTGCCAGCAGCTTAGATACTAGCGGGACCTCCTACGAGGAGTACTTC.